Below, 3 T cell receptor beta chains from the same sample are listed, as sequenced in a study of shared clonotypes between healthy human individuals (dated by TCRdb to 2018 to 2020). Library preparation used the immunoSEQ multiplex PCR assay. What TCRdb holds here is the immuneACCESS table cut down to in-frame rearrangements. Part of the clones is not present; checked against another copy, under half of the missing clones reflect an unresolved V gene, and the others are unexplained. In this sample the table shows some 2 million clones, roughly 96% of which occur a single time. The ten largest clones take up under 0.15% of the sample. The sample taken for sequencing was naive CD4+ T cells sorted from blood. What the cell subset or site label conveys for this sample: CD45RA+ positively selected. The receptors come from a man between 18 and 35 years old in good health.

The chain joins TRBV9 to TRBJ2-7, with D unresolved. V lost 0 bases and J lost 5, with 9 bases in between. The CDR3 extends over 13 amino acids. Germline V gene sequence: CDR1 SGDLS, CDR2 YYNGEE. CDR3 protein: CASSVAFADEQYF. CDR3 nucleotides: TGTGCCAGCAGCGTAGCTTTTGCCGACGAGCAGTACTTC.

The rearrangement links TRBV5-4 to TRBJ2-7; the match to TRBD1 covers 9 bases. This CDR3 has 16 amino acids. Germline V gene sequence: CDR1 SGHNT, CDR2 YYREEE (reference sequence). Trimming removed 6 bases from V and 2 bases from J; junction bases left unmatched: 12. CDR3 sequence: CASIPDGGTGPYEQYF. The CDR3 DNA reads TGTGCCAGCATCCCAGATGGTGGGACAGGGCCCTACGAGCAGTACTTC. Full variable domain (remainder filled in from reference TRBV5-4 and TRBJ2-7): ETGVTQSPTHLIKTRGQQVTLRCSSQSGHNTVSWYQQALGQGPQFIFQYYREEENGRGNFPPRFSGLQFPNYSSELNVNALELDDSALYLCASIPDGGTGPYEQYFGPGTRLTVT.

The J gene is TRBJ2-3, the V gene TRBV5-6; weak D call: TRBD2 (6 bases). The V and J ends lost 2 bases and 4 bases respectively, with 14 bases between them. Germline-derived CDR1 and CDR2 are SGHDT and YYEEEE. CDR3 length: 15 residues. CDR3 coding DNA: TGTGCCAGCAGCTTCACAGGCAGGGAGGCAGATACGCAGTATTTT. Residues: CASSFTGREADTQYF.